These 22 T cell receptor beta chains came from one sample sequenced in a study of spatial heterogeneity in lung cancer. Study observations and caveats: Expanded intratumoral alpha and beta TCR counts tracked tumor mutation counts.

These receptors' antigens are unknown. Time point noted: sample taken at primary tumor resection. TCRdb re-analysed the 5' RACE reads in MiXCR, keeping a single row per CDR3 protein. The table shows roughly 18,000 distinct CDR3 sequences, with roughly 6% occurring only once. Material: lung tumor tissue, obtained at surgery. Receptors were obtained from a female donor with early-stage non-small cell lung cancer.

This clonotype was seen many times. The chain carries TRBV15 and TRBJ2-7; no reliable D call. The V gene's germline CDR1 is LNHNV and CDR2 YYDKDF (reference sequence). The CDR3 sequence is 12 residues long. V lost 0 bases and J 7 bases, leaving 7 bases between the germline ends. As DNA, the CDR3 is TGTGCCACCAGCAGAGACTCCGGGGAGCAGTACTTC. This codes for CATSRDSGEQYF. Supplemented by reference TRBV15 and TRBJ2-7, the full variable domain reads DAMVIQNPRYQVTQFGKPVTLSCSQTLNHNVMYWYQQKSSQAPKLLFHYYDKDFNNEADTPDNFQSRRPNTSFCFLDIRSPGLGDTAMYLCATSRDSGEQYFGPGTRLTVT.

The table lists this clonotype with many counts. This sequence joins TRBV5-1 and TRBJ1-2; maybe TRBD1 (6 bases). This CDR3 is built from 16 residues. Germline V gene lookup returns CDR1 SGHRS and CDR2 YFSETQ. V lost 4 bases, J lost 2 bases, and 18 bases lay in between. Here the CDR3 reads CASSPGTTLDNYGYTF. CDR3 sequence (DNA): TGCGCCAGCAGCCCGGGGACAACTCTAGACAACTATGGCTACACCTTC.

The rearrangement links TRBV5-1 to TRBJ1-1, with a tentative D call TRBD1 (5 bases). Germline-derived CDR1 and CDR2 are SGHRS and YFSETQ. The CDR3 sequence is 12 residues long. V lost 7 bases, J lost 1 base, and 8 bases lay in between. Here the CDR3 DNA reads TGCGCCAGCGGGGGGACGAACACTGAAGCTTTCTTT. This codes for CASGGTNTEAFF.

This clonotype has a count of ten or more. CDR3 sequence: CATRTANTGELFF. CDR3 coding DNA: TGTGCCACTAGGACTGCTAACACCGGGGAGCTGTTTTTT. The gene calls are TRBV19 and TRBJ2-2, with a tentative D call TRBD2 (5 bases). Per the germline V gene, CDR1 is LNHDA and CDR2 is SQIVND (reference sequence). The CDR3 is made up of 13 amino acids. V shed 10 bases and J shed 2 bases, with 11 bases lying between them.

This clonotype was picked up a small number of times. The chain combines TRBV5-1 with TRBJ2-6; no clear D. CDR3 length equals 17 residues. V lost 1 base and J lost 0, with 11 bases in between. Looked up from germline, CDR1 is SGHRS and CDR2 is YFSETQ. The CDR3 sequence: CASSLFPDGSGANVLTF. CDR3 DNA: TGCGCCAGCAGCTTGTTCCCCGACGGCTCTGGGGCCAACGTCCTGACTTTC. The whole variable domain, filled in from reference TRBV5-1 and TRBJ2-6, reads KAGVTQTPRYLIKTRGQQVTLSCSPISGHRSVSWYQQTPGQGLQFLFEYFSETQRNKGNFPGRFSGRQFSNSRSEMNVSTLELGDSALYLCASSLFPDGSGANVLTFGAGSRLTVL.

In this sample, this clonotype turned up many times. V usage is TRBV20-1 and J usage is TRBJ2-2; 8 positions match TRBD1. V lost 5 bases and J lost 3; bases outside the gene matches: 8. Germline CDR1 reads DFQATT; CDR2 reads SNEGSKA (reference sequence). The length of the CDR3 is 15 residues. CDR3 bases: TGCAGTGCTGGCCGACAGGGGTACGACACCGGGGAGCTGTTTTTT. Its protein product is CSAGRQGYDTGELFF.

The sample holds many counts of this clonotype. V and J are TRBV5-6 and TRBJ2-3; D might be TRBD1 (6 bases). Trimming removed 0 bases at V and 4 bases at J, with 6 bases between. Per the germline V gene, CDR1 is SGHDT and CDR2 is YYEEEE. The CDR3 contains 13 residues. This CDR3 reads CASSLEGADTQYF. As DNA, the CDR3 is TGTGCCAGCAGCTTGGAGGGGGCAGATACGCAGTATTTT.

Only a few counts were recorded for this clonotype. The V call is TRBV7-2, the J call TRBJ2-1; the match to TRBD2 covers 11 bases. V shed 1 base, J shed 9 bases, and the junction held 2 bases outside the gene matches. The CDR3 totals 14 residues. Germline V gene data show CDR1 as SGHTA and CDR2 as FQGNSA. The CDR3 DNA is TGTGCCAGCAGCTTAGGGCTAGCGGGAGGTGAGCAGTTCTTC. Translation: CASSLGLAGGEQFF.

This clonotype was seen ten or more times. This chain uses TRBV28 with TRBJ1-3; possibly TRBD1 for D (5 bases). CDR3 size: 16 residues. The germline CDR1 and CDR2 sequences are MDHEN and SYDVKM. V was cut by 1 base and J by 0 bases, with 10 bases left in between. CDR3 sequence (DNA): TGTGCCAGCAGTTTATTTGACAGCAGCTCTGGAAACACCATATATTTT. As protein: CASSLFDSSSGNTIYF. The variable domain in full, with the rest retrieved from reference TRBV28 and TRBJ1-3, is DVKVTQSSRYLVKRTGEKVFLECVQDMDHENMFWYRQDPGLGLRLIYFSYDVKMKEKGDIPEGYSVSREKKERFSLILESASTNQTSMYLCASSLFDSSSGNTIYFGEGSWLTVV.

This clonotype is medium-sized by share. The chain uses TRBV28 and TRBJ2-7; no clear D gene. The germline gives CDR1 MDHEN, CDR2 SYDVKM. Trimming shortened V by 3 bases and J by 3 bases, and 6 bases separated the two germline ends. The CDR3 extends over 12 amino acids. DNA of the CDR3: TGTGCCAGCAGTTTCCTTCTCTACGAGCAGTACTTC. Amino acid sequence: CASSFLLYEQYF.

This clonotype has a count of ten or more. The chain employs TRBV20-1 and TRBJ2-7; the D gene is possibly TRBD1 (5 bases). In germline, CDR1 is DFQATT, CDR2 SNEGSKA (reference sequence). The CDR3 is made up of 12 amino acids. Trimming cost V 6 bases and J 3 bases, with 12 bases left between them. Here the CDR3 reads CSARRDLYEQYF. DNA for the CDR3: TGCAGTGCCCGCAGGGATCTCTACGAGCAGTACTTC.

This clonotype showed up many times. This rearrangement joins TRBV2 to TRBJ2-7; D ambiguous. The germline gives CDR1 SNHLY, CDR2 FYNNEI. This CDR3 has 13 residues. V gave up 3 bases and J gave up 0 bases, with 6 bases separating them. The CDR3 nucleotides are TGTGCCAGCAGTGATCCTAACTCCTACGAGCAGTACTTC. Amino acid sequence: CASSDPNSYEQYF.

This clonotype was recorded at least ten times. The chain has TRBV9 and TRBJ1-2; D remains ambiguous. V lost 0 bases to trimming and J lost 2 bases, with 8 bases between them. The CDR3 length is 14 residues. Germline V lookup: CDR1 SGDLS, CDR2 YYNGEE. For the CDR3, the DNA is TGTGCCAGCAGCGTAGCTCCAGAAAACTATGGCTACACCTTC. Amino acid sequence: CASSVAPENYGYTF.

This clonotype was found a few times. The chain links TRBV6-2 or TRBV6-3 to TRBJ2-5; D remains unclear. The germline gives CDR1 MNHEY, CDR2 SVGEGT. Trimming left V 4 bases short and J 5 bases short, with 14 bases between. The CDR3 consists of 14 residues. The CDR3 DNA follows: TGTGCCAGCAGTTCCCCGGCCGGTCTGGAGACCCAGTACTTC. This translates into CASSSPAGLETQYF.

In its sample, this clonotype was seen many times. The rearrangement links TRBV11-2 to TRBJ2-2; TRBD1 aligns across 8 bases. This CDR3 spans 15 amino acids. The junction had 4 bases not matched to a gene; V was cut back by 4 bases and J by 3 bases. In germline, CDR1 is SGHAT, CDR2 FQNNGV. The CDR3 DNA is TGTGCCAGCAGCTACCAGGGGGCCTACACCGGGGAGCTGTTTTTT. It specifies CASSYQGAYTGELFF. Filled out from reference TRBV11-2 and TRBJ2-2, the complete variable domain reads EAGVAQSPRYKIIEKRQSVAFWCNPISGHATLYWYQQILGQGPKLLIQFQNNGVVDDSQLPKDRFSAERLKGVDSTLKIQPAKLEDSAVYLCASSYQGAYTGELFFGEGSRLTVL.

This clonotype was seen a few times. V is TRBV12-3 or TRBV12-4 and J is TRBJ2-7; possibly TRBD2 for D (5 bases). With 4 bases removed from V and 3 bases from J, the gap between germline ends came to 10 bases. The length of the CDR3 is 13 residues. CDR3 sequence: CASSSWAGYEQYF. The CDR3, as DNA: TGTGCCAGCAGTTCATGGGCGGGCTACGAGCAGTACTTC.

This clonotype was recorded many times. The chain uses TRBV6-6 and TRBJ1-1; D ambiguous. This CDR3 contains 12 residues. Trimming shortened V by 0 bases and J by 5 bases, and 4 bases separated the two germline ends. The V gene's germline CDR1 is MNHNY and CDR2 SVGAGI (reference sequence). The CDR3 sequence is CASSYSTTEAFF. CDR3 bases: TGTGCCAGCAGTTACTCGACTACTGAAGCTTTCTTT.

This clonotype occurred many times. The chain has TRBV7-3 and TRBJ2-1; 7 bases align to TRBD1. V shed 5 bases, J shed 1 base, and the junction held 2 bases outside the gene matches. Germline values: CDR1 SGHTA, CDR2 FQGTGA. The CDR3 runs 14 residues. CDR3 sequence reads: CASSQQGSYNEQFF. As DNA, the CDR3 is TGTGCCAGCAGCCAACAGGGGTCCTACAATGAGCAGTTCTTC.

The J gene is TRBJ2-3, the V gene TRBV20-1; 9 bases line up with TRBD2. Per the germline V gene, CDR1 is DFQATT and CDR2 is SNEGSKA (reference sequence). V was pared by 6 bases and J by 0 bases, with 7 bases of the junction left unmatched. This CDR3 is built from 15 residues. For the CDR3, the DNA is TGCAGTGCCCCACCGACTAGCGGAAGCACAGATACGCAGTATTTT. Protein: CSAPPTSGSTDTQYF.

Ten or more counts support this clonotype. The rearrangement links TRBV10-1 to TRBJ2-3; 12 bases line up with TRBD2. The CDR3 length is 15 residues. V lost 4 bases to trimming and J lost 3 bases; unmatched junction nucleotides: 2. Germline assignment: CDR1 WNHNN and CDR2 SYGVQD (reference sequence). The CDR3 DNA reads TGCGCCAGCAGTGCACTAGCGGGAGGTACAGATACGCAGTATTTT. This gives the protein CASSALAGGTDTQYF.

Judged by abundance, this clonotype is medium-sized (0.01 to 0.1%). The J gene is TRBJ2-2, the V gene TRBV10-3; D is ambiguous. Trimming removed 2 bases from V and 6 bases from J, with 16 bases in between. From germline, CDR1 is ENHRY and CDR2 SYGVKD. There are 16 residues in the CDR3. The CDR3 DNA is TGTGCCATCAGTGAGATCCCCGAACCTGGATCCGGGGAGCTGTTTTTT. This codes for CAISEIPEPGSGELFF.

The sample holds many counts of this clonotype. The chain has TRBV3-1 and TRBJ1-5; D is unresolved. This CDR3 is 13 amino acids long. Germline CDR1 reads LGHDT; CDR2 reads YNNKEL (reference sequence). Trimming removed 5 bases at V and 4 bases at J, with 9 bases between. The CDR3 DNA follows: TGTGCCAGCAGCGTGAGGAGGAATCAGCCCCAGCATTTT. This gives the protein CASSVRRNQPQHF.